This T cell receptor beta chain was recorded in a study of blood T cell repertoires in COVID-19 (dated by TCRdb to 2019 to 2021). The study in broad terms: Collaborator samples came from the United States, Italy and Spain and covered acute and convalescent phases of COVID-19. A freely available public database, intended as a resource for researchers studying the immune response to SARS-CoV-2, is where the repertoires were released. The dataset comprised deeply sampled blood TCRbeta repertoires from subjects exposed to, actively infected with, or recovered from COVID-19. HLA class I and class II types, where available, came from metadata supplied by the sample provider rather than from assay-based typing. The material from the prospective study consisted of cDNA or gDNA derived from T cells, B-cell-depleted T cells, or PBMCs. Samples were obtained from the ongoing ImmuneRACE study (first 160 participants) and from 950 to 1,500 subjects provided by 6 global collaborators. Sample metadata almost always included a de-identified subject ID, COVID-19 status, age in years and sex.

As regards this clone: Its antigen has not been determined. The record has no base qualities; no much larger clone is one base away.

TCRbeta CDR3 regions were amplified from genomic DNA by means of the immunoSEQ Assay, a bias-controlled multiplex PCR. Turning to the authors' computational methods: The number of nucleated cells in each sample was estimated by amplification of reference gene primers within the assay. To quantify the absolute abundance of each unique TCRbeta CDR3 rearrangement, sequence reads were collapsed and filtered. For each sample, productive Simpson clonality was calculated as the square root of Simpson's diversity index over productive rearrangements. The immuneACCESS repertoire file appears here via TCRdb, limited to in-frame rearrangements. These files lack a portion of the clones; in checked studies, under half of the deficit traces to unresolved V genes, and the cause of the others is not known. The V and J calls and clone size were taken over from that table, and D and trimming were inferred from the DNA. The sample table records 250,000 to 350,000 clones; roughly 90% of these occur just once. The ten top clones hold approximately 17% of the sample.

General findings and caveats noted by the study authors: The amount of clinical and demographic metadata varied by source and participant and was provided uncurated.

Participants in the prospective study were enrolled through a virtual design, were aged about 18 to 100 years, and lived in 20 to 30 United States geographic areas. In the prospective study, participants were assigned to cohorts based on the clinical history participants reported in a screening survey and a study questionnaire. For ImmuneRACE Cohort 3, a participant was defined as recovered based on two consecutive negative NP/OP PCR tests, clearance by a healthcare professional, or resolution of symptoms. In the prospective study, whole blood, serum and a nasopharyngeal or oropharyngeal swab were collected from each participant by mobile phlebotomists. Participants in the prospective study had the option to provide additional blood draws and questionnaires over an approximately 2-month period. Before DNA extraction, prospective study blood samples were shipped either frozen or at room temperature.

The CDR3 starts with the cysteine, ends with the phenylalanine, and has 14 residues. CDR3 DNA is the only sequence kept; it has 42 bases, read in frame from the first base. The chain couples TRBV21-1 to TRBJ1-2; the DNA was not used to check the table's D call, TRBD1. TRBV21-1 is tagged as a pseudogene. Sequencing used PBMCs or T cells enriched from blood (not recorded which). The receptor's source is a woman in her twenties or thirties who had recovered from COVID-19. The CDR3 sequence is CASSKATKKYGYTF. The bases read TGTGCCAGCAGCAAAGCGACAAAAAAATATGGCTACACCTTC.